This TCR beta chain was found in a study of OX40 agonist ivuxolimab in advanced cancers. Germline loops: CDR1 MNHEY, CDR2 SVGAGI. V shed 2 bases and J 9 bases; nucleotides not matched to a gene: 6. The CDR3 contains 14 residues. TCRdb's table, derived via immunoSEQ multiplex PCR, lists solely in-frame clones and lacks some. Seen here are 65,000 to 80,000 clones, about four fifths observed once, and the top ten hold less than 7.5%. The V and J genes are TRBV6-5 and TRBJ2-1, with 8 bases identical to TRBD2. This sequence was found in an adult with an advanced solid tumor such as melanoma, head and neck, liver or kidney cancer. The specimen comprised CD4+ or CD8+ T cells sorted from blood, sampled in a trial of the OX40 agonist ivuxolimab. In DNA form, the CDR3 reads TGTGCCAGCAGTTACGGAGCGGGAGTTCGTGAGCAGTTCTTC. Protein sequence: CASSYGAGVREQFF.